The 30 T cell receptor beta chains reported below all come from one sample, sequenced in a study of blood T cell repertoires in COVID-19 (dated by TCRdb to about 2020). Libraries came from the immunoSEQ multiplex PCR assay. TCRdb provides this immuneACCESS table in a form limited to in-frame rearrangements. Some clones are lacking; in checked studies, under half of them reflect an unresolved V gene, and why the rest are absent is not known. For this sample the table gives about 320,000 clones, of which roughly 85% were detected only once. Jointly, the top ten make up about 7% of the sample. Specimen: peripheral blood. These receptors all stem from a human donor in a cohort sampled during active COVID-19.

This chain connects TRBV19 to TRBJ1-2; D remains unclear. This CDR3 contains 14 residues. CDR1 and CDR2 (germline): LNHDA, SQIVND (reference sequence). V lost 2 bases, J lost 5 bases, and 12 bases lay in between. CDR3 residues: CASSISWGEYGYTF. As DNA, the CDR3 is TGTGCCAGTAGTATAAGCTGGGGAGAATATGGCTACACCTTC.

The chain carries TRBV18 and TRBJ2-7; TRBD1 aligns across 8 bases. Germline CDR1 is KGHSH and CDR2 is LQKENI. The CDR3 is 16 amino acids. V shed 4 bases, J shed 3 bases, and the junction held 11 bases outside the gene matches. The CDR3 reads CASSLDLGQALYEQYF. The CDR3, as DNA: TGTGCCAGCTCACTCGATCTGGGACAGGCCCTCTACGAGCAGTACTTC. The full variable domain, in which reference TRBV18 and TRBJ2-7 provide the parts outside the CDR3, is NAGVMQNPRHLVRRRGQEARLRCSPMKGHSHVYWYRQLPEEGLKFMVYLQKENIIDESGMPKERFSAEFPKEGPSILRIQQVVRGDSAAYFCASSLDLGQALYEQYFGPGTRLTVT.

Concerning this clone: No conserved phenylalanine or tryptophan is present at the end of the CDR3, so a read error is the likely explanation. The DNA is omitted, as the CDR3 cannot be located on it reliably, and the CDR3 follows TCRdb's listing. This sequence joins TRBV24-1 and TRBJ1-2; the table's TRBD1 call for D was not verified on the DNA. Inclusive of both ends, the CDR3 amounts to 11 amino acids. Per the germline V gene, CDR1 is KGHDR and CDR2 is SFDVKD. CDR3 region: CATSDDRARTV.

V and J are TRBV6-1 and TRBJ1-1; D remains ambiguous. The CDR3 sequence is 13 residues long. Trimming pared 2 bases from V and 5 bases from J, leaving 9 bases between. Germline V gene data show CDR1 as MNHNS and CDR2 as SASEGT. The DNA for the CDR3 is TGTGCCAGCAGTGAACAGGTGCTAACTGAAGCTTTCTTT. Protein sequence: CASSEQVLTEAFF.

This sequence joins TRBV5-1 and TRBJ2-2; 10 bases align to TRBD1. Per germline, CDR1 SGHRS and CDR2 YFSETQ. J gave up 2 bases and V 5 bases, and 6 bases lay outside the gene matches. The CDR3 is 16 amino acids. CDR3 DNA sequence: TGCGCCAGCAGGCCGACAGGGGGCGTAAACACCGGGGAGCTGTTTTTT. It codes for CASRPTGGVNTGELFF.

This chain connects TRBV19 to TRBJ2-3; D might be TRBD2 (6 bases). CDR1 is LNHDA and CDR2 is SQIVND in the germline V gene (reference sequence). The CDR3 contains 16 residues. Trimming stripped 3 bases from V and 2 bases from J, with 15 bases between. DNA for the CDR3: TGTGCCAGTAGTATCCAACCGGGACTCTTCACAGATACGCAGTATTTT. It encodes CASSIQPGLFTDTQYF.

This clone has only one observation. CDR3 sequence (DNA): TGTGCCAGCAGTTGGGGACAGGGGGCTAACCAAGAGACCCAGTACTTC. The encoded protein is CASSWGQGANQETQYF. The V gene is TRBV6-5, the J gene TRBJ2-5; 12 positions agree with TRBD1. Germline V CDR1 and CDR2: MNHEY, SVGAGI. J lost 0 bases, V lost 4 bases, and 3 bases had no gene match. The CDR3 runs 16 residues.

This CDR3 is CASSLVQGPYGGYTF. CDR3 coding DNA: TGTGCCAGCAGCTTGGTCCAGGGCCCCTATGGTGGCTACACCTTC. This chain uses TRBV5-6 with TRBJ1-2; tentatively, D is TRBD1 (5 bases). The ends were cut back, 0 bases at V and 7 bases at J, with 16 bases in the middle. The CDR3 runs to 15 residues. The V gene's germline CDR1 is SGHDT and CDR2 YYEEEE.

The CDR3 loop reads CASSLQDRGYYGYTF. Written as DNA, the CDR3 is TGTGCCAGCAGCCTACAGGACAGGGGCTACTATGGCTACACCTTC. The genes are TRBV14 and TRBJ1-2; 9 nucleotides line up with TRBD1. The length of the CDR3 is 15 residues. CDR1 is SGHDN and CDR2 is FVKESK in the germline V gene. J lost 3 bases, V lost 4 bases, and 6 bases had no gene match. Full variable domain (missing parts from reference TRBV14 and TRBJ1-2): EAGVTQFPSHSVIEKGQTVTLRCDPISGHDNLYWYRRVMGKEIKFLLHFVKESKQDESGMPNNRFLAERTGGTYSTLKVQPAELEDSGVYFCASSLQDRGYYGYTFGSGTRLTVV.

The V call is TRBV7-9, the J call TRBJ2-3; D not certain. V lost 2 bases and J lost 3, with 12 bases in between. The CDR3 has 15 residues. Per germline, CDR1 SEHNR and CDR2 FQNEAQ (reference sequence). CDR3 loop: CASSLRRIGTDTQYF. CDR3 nucleotides: TGTGCCAGCAGCTTACGCAGGATAGGAACAGATACGCAGTATTTT.

The J gene is TRBJ2-1, the V gene TRBV28, with TRBD1 identical over 7 bases. The J segment lost 8 bases and the V segment lost 7 bases, leaving 8 bases of the junction unmatched. Per germline, CDR1 MDHEN and CDR2 SYDVKM. The CDR3 spans 13 residues. CDR3 in amino acids: CASTSQGKDEQFF. The CDR3 DNA reads as TGTGCCAGCACCTCACAGGGGAAGGATGAGCAGTTCTTC.

The genes are TRBV18 and TRBJ1-2; 9 bases align to TRBD1. Per germline, CDR1 KGHSH and CDR2 LQKENI. The length of the CDR3 is 14 residues. With V trimmed by 4 bases and J by 8 bases, 8 bases remained unmatched. The CDR3 is CASSLKGQGYGYTF. DNA of the CDR3: TGTGCCAGCTCACTAAAGGGACAGGGCTACGGCTACACCTTC.

The chain uses TRBV7-8 and TRBJ1-3, with D uncertain. Trimming stripped 5 bases from V and 2 bases from J, with 16 bases between. This CDR3 comprises 16 residues. Per the germline V gene, CDR1 is SGHVS and CDR2 is FQNEAQ. The CDR3 loop reads CASSPGPLGAGNTIYF. The CDR3 DNA is TGTGCCAGCAGCCCTGGACCCCTCGGGGCTGGAAACACCATATATTTT.

The chain couples TRBV5-5 to TRBJ1-4; D perhaps matches TRBD1 (6 bases). V lost 2 bases and J lost 4, with 9 bases in between. The length of the CDR3 is 14 residues. Per germline, CDR1 SGHKS and CDR2 YYEKEE (reference sequence). The CDR3 DNA is TGTGCCAGCAGCTTAGGACAGTTTAATGAAAAACTGTTTTTT. This translates into CASSLGQFNEKLFF.

V gene TRBV20-1 combines with J gene TRBJ2-7; D possibly corresponds to TRBD1 (6 bases). This CDR3 spans 18 amino acids. V shed 3 bases and J shed 0 bases, with 24 bases lying between them. Germline CDR1 and CDR2: DFQATT and SNEGSKA (reference sequence). CDR3 bases: TGCAGTGCTAGTCATCGGACAGTAATATATCAGGGCTCCTACGAGCAGTACTTC. Its protein is CSASHRTVIYQGSYEQYF.

The chain joins TRBV27 to TRBJ1-1, with D perhaps TRBD1 (6 bases). CDR3 length: 16 residues. Germline assignment: CDR1 MNHEY and CDR2 SMNVEV (reference sequence). The V end was cut by 0 bases, the J end by 1 base, with 12 bases between. The DNA of the CDR3 is TGTGCCAGCAGTTTATCGAGTCCCAGGGGGAACACTGAAGCTTTCTTT. This gives the protein CASSLSSPRGNTEAFF.

The CDR3: CAIQGTGELFF. The CDR3 DNA sequence: TGCGCCATCCAGGGGACCGGGGAGCTGTTTTTT. The chain is built from TRBV10-1 and TRBJ2-2; D might be TRBD1 (6 bases). V lost 10 bases, J lost 5 bases, and 8 bases lay in between. Germline V gene data show CDR1 as WNHNN and CDR2 as SYGVQD (reference sequence). There are 11 residues in the CDR3.

This chain connects TRBV18 to TRBJ2-6; the match to TRBD1 covers 7 bases. With 3 bases clipped from V and 0 bases from J, the junction kept 5 bases outside the gene matches. The CDR3 runs 17 residues. The germline CDR1 and CDR2 sequences are KGHSH and LQKENI. Written as DNA, the CDR3 is TGTGCCAGCTCACCGGGGACAGCCGCCTCTGGGGCCAACGTCCTGACTTTC. Its protein product is CASSPGTAASGANVLTF.

The chain links TRBV6-6 to TRBJ2-1, with 10 bases fitting TRBD2. J lost 3 bases, V lost 1 base, and 3 bases had no gene match. The CDR3 is 16 residues long. From germline, CDR1 is MNHNY and CDR2 SVGAGI (reference sequence). The CDR3 nucleotides are TGTGCCAGCAGTTACTTAGCGGGGGGCATCTACAATGAGCAGTTCTTC. Translation: CASSYLAGGIYNEQFF.

The chain joins TRBV12-3 or TRBV12-4 to TRBJ2-2, with 8 bases lining up with TRBD1. V shed 7 bases and J 4 bases; nucleotides not matched to a gene: 2. The CDR3 covers 13 residues. The CDR3 is CASTDRGTGELFF. The DNA of the CDR3 is TGTGCCAGCACCGACAGGGGCACCGGGGAGCTGTTTTTT.

The CDR3 region is CASSPRGGWDEQFF. The CDR3 DNA reads TGTGCCAGCAGCCCGAGGGGGGGGTGGGATGAGCAGTTCTTC. The rearrangement joins TRBV5-4 to TRBJ2-1, with a possible D match to TRBD2 (7 bases). The length of the CDR3 is 14 residues. Trimming stripped 4 bases from V and 8 bases from J, with 16 bases between. Germline V gives CDR1 SGHNT, CDR2 YYREEE (reference sequence). The full variable domain, with the rest looked up from reference TRBV5-4 and TRBJ2-1, is ETGVTQSPTHLIKTRGQQVTLRCSSQSGHNTVSWYQQALGQGPQFIFQYYREEENGRGNFPPRFSGLQFPNYSSELNVNALELDDSALYLCASSPRGGWDEQFFGPGTRLTVL.

The CDR3 sequence: CASSLVQGRGNQPQHF. The CDR3 region has the DNA TGTGCCAGCAGCTTGGTACAGGGGCGAGGCAATCAGCCCCAGCATTTT. The chain couples TRBV5-5 to TRBJ1-5, with 7 nucleotides matching TRBD1. The CDR3 contains 16 residues. V lost 0 bases, J lost 2 bases, and 5 bases stayed unmatched. Germline CDR1 is SGHKS and CDR2 is YYEKEE (reference sequence).

The V call is TRBV7-9, the J call TRBJ2-3; 9 nucleotides agree with TRBD1. Germline CDR1 and CDR2: SEHNR and FQNEAQ (reference sequence). With V trimmed by 6 bases and J by 5 bases, 6 bases remained unmatched. The CDR3 sequence is 14 residues long. CDR3 in DNA: TGTGCCAGCAGACTTACAGGGGGCGTAGATACGCAGTATTTT. This translates into CASRLTGGVDTQYF. Full variable domain (rest looked up from reference TRBV7-9 and TRBJ2-3): DTGVSQNPRHKITKRGQNVTFRCDPISEHNRLYWYRQTLGQGPEFLTYFQNEAQLEKSRLLSDRFSAERPKGSFSTLEIQRTEQGDSAMYLCASRLTGGVDTQYFGPGTRLTVL.

The chain links TRBV5-1 to TRBJ2-1; the D gene is possibly TRBD2 (6 bases). CDR3 length: 14 amino acids. Germline CDR1 SGHRS, CDR2 YFSETQ. V lost 4 bases and J 5 bases, leaving 13 bases between the germline ends. The CDR3 loop is CASSMTRSDNEQFF. CDR3 nucleotides: TGCGCCAGCAGCATGACTAGGTCGGACAATGAGCAGTTCTTC.

This rearrangement joins TRBV5-1 to TRBJ2-1, with D unclear. Germline V gene sequence: CDR1 SGHRS, CDR2 YFSETQ. The CDR3 contains 13 residues. The V end lost 4 bases, the J end lost 8 bases, and 13 bases lay between the germline ends. The CDR3 is CASSPRLGYEQFF. The CDR3 DNA is TGCGCCAGCAGCCCGCGCCTAGGCTATGAGCAGTTCTTC.

The V gene is TRBV5-1, the J gene TRBJ1-1, with D hard to call. V lost 0 bases, J lost 4 bases, and 10 bases lay in between. The CDR3 spans 14 residues. The V gene's germline CDR1 is SGHRS and CDR2 YFSETQ. CDR3 DNA: TGCGCCAGCAGCTTGGCCGCGGGAAGCACTGAAGCTTTCTTT. This translates into CASSLAAGSTEAFF.

The rearrangement uses TRBV9 and TRBJ2-1; 11 positions agree with TRBD1. V shed 0 bases and J 3 bases; nucleotides not matched to a gene: 5. The CDR3 runs to 17 residues. Germline V gene sequence: CDR1 SGDLS, CDR2 YYNGEE. The CDR3 DNA sequence: TGTGCCAGCAGCGTAGACCCTGGGACAGGGGGCTACAATGAGCAGTTCTTC. Translating it yields CASSVDPGTGGYNEQFF.

V usage is TRBV19 and J usage is TRBJ2-6; TRBD2 might be the D (5 bases). V lost 3 bases and J lost 0, with 15 bases in between. CDR1 is LNHDA, CDR2 SQIVND, per germline (reference sequence). The CDR3 runs 18 residues. Here the CDR3 reads CASSMSRGASSGANVLTF. The CDR3 DNA follows: TGTGCCAGTAGTATGAGTCGGGGTGCCTCCTCTGGGGCCAACGTCCTGACTTTC.

The V call is TRBV7-3, the J call TRBJ2-1, with no clear D. V lost 2 bases, J lost 6 bases, and 8 bases lay in between. Germline V CDR1 and CDR2: SGHTA, FQGTGA. This CDR3 spans 13 amino acids. This CDR3 reads CASSLYFGNEQFF. DNA of the CDR3: TGTGCCAGCAGCTTATACTTTGGCAATGAGCAGTTCTTC.

This chain uses TRBV5-1 with TRBJ2-3; 7 positions match TRBD1. Germline CDR1 reads SGHRS; CDR2 reads YFSETQ. The junction had 5 bases not matched to a gene; V was cut back by 4 bases and J by 6 bases. This CDR3 comprises 13 residues. DNA for the CDR3: TGCGCCAGCAGCACCGGGACAGTCGATACGCAGTATTTT. It encodes CASSTGTVDTQYF.